This T cell receptor (beta chain) was captured by sequencing in a study of PD-L1 blockade in urothelial cancer. Whole-study context: Of prior chemotherapy regimens, patients had received between 0 and 3. Blood was tested 3 weeks (second dose) and 6 weeks into treatment.

J was trimmed by 6 bases and V by 4 bases; bases with no gene match: 10. The CDR3 contains 17 residues. Germline values: CDR1 SGDLS, CDR2 YYNGEE. Clones were sequenced by immunoSEQ multiplex PCR, and TCRdb holds only the in-frame ones, with some missing. The repertoire has about 72,000 clones, roughly 86% of them found once; the top ten carry more than 12%. Time point denoted: pretreatment peripheral blood. The study enrolled patients with locally advanced or metastatic urothelial carcinoma. There were between 1 and 8 samples from each patient, taken pretreatment and on-treatment. Material: PBMCs, obtained around atezolizumab (anti-PD-L1) treatment. This receptor was identified in a man in his sixties with urothelial cancer. The genes are TRBV9 and TRBJ2-3; TRBD2 agrees at 14 bases. The CDR3 protein is CASSPSTSGGVGDTQYF. In DNA form, the CDR3 reads TGTGCCAGCAGCCCATCGACTAGCGGGGGGGTGGGGGATACGCAGTATTTT.